The T cell receptor beta chain described here comes from a study of cytomegalovirus exposure and HLA in healthy donors (dated by TCRdb to 2015 to 2018). Some background on the complete study: In an earlier analysis of several hundred of the donors, 276 Gb of sequence data and 95 million to 130 million unique TCR beta sequences from 150 million to 200 million T cells were reported. In an earlier analysis of 587 of the donors, high-throughput TCR beta sequencing was used to judge whether each TCR beta V gene segment behaved as functional or pseudogenic. Several DR-DQ haplotypes were handled as single units for association and clustering because linkage in the cohort was strong. About 300 gigabases of sequencing data and around 85 million unique TCR sequences made up an early release that covered some 640 HLA-typed donors. Using immunosequencing, the study profiled T cell repertoires from some 670 subjects and related those repertoires to cytomegalovirus serostatus. All discovery cohort repertoires had been generated using a single sequencing platform. The later analysis used no new phenotypic data to find candidate immune exposures, relying instead on TCR beta sequences and their occurrence across donors. Typing coverage varied by locus: 629-630 donors for A, B, C, DRB1 and DQB1; roughly 500 for DQA1; about 590 for DPA1; around 450 for DPB1. To predict cytomegalovirus infection status, the study combined high-throughput TCR immunosequencing, statistical association of individual TCRs with disease status, and machine learning. A later genetic analysis used genome-wide SNP genotypes for about 60% of the roughly 700 donors, treating that subset as a discovery cohort. The study aimed to test whether cataloging public T cell receptors could reveal signatures of past pathogen exposure. To study patterns of TCR occurrence, a later analysis re-analyzed previously published TCR beta repertoires from 700 or so donors and added high-resolution HLA genotyping. Across some 400 genotyped donors of the cohort, an average of roughly 250,000 unique TCR beta nucleotide sequences per donor were sequenced, and 15% to 20% of those sequences were non-productive. Among the roughly 400 genotyped donors, approximately 77% belonged to the genetic ancestry cluster associated with self-reported Caucasian donors. Donor age, sex, ethnicity and CMV serostatus were compiled alongside the repertoire data. A separate validation cohort of roughly 110 different subjects was used in addition to the roughly 670-subject first cohort. HLA typing covered class I and class II loci at four-digit resolution.

Broad study findings and their caveats: A later analysis associated roughly 17,000 TCR beta sequences with specific HLA alleles at a false discovery rate of 0.05. In a later analysis, most CMV-associated TCR beta chains were found to appear HLA-restricted, with HLA associations seemingly driven largely by CMV exposure. Immune exposure information for the cohort was limited to CMV serostatus. A further reported finding was that TCR beta sequences accurately predicted the HLA-A and HLA-B alleles for most subjects in the first cohort. A later analysis found that HLA-associated TCR beta chains were more clonally expanded and had lower generation probabilities than equally common non-associated chains. Because some donors lacked HLA typing at each locus, the association tests relied only on the typed subset. Some IMGT-functional V segments, including TRBV6-2 and TRBV6-3, could not be distinguished by the 87-base-pair reads and were therefore excluded. The classifier was reported to diagnose cytomegalovirus status with high specificity and sensitivity in both the original cohort and the validation cohort. Assigning TCR associations to individual alleles was difficult when HLA alleles, especially DR and DQ, strongly co-occurred. Across donors, most TCR sequences were observed very rarely, whereas some public TCRs were present in many individuals. The authors suggested that the approach could potentially be generalized to other disease states and immunological phenotypes. According to a later genetic analysis, donors in an Asian-associated ancestry cluster had fewer N-insertions in productive TCRs than the approximately 710-donor mean. Sequencing depth was assumed to be roughly uniform across donors in the presence/absence analyses, though that assumption may not hold. The cohort was sequenced for TCR beta chains only, and without alpha or paired-chain data the features that could be detected were limited. The earlier analysis of about 600 of the donors excluded approximately 15 rarely observed V segments, including chromosome 9 orphons, because counts were too low. A few of the identified cytomegalovirus-associated TCR beta chains were confirmed in vitro to be specific for cytomegalovirus antigens. A later genetic analysis associated a missense DCLRE1C variant with V-gene and J-gene trimming of TCR beta chains, and an independent cohort replicated the association. An earlier analysis of some 590 of the donors showed that most TCR beta V segments appeared in productive rearrangements either about 90% or about 30% of the time, which broadly matched IMGT annotations. A total of 150 to 200 TCR beta chains were listed by the study as associated with cytomegalovirus. According to a later analysis, parvovirus B19, influenza, CMV and Epstein-Barr virus appeared linked to several top co-occurrence clusters. According to a later analysis, TCR association rates differed among HLA loci, with DRB1 alleles showing the most associated TCRs and HLA-C alleles showing the fewest. Linkage disequilibrium might explain the correlated functional status among segregating V segments, but an unknown experimental factor could not be excluded. A cluster of highly shared sequence variants was judged likely to represent a technical artifact of the sequencing pipeline.

As encoded in the germline V gene, CDR1 is SGHRS while CDR2 is YFSETQ. Between the V and J ends, shortened by 4 bases and 1 base respectively, the junction contains 11 bases. From the cysteine up to the phenylalanine, the CDR3 has a length of 14 residues. Just CDR3 DNA is preserved here, 42 bases in frame from base 1. Receptors were amplified or captured by the immunoSEQ multiplex PCR assay. A mixture of 60 forward primers for TCR Vbeta segments and 13 reverse primers for TCR Jbeta segments was used in the multiplex PCR. Amplification of the CDR3 region of rearranged TCR beta genes was performed with a multiplex PCR assay on genomic DNA. The Illumina HiSeq System was used to sequence the amplified TCR beta libraries as 87-base-pair reads. In the authors' own workflow: Across the roughly 670 repertoires, a later analysis counted 78 million or so unique TCR beta chains, about 10 million of which were shared by at least two donors. Raw reads were error-corrected and collapsed into unique sequences by a nearest-neighbor algorithm in which closely related sequences were merged to remove PCR and sequencing errors. To assign V, D and J gene segments, CDR3 sequences were aligned to IMGT reference sequences. Each retained sequence needed at least a six-nucleotide match to both a V gene segment and a J gene segment. A rearrangement counted as productive if the CDR3 had no stop codons and remained in frame with V and J, and every other rearrangement counted as non-productive. Following IMGT convention, CDR3 was defined as the stretch from the second conserved V-encoded cysteine to the conserved J-encoded phenylalanine. Sequences without an unambiguous match to a single V gene segment were excluded from the earlier analysis of 587 of the donors. An earlier analysis of fewer than 650 of the donors classified V segments as functional when productive rearrangements were above 56.7% and as segregating when the standard deviation between donors was above 5%. A statistical classification framework was developed to diagnose cytomegalovirus status using the catalog of TCR beta chain sequences. In a later analysis, TCR nucleotide sequences were compared against IMGT/GENE-DB human TR gene sequences so that V and J genes could be assigned. The TCRdist pipeline was used in a later analysis to assign CDR3 sequences and most-parsimonious VDJ recombination scenarios. A later analysis defined each TCR beta chain by its CDR3 amino acid sequence plus V-gene family, and excluded reads lacking a unique V-gene family. As a way to deal with suspected cross-contamination and a sequencing artifact, a later analysis dropped 500 to 700 nucleotide sequences that were highly shared and had low generation probability. A later analysis calculated a clonal expansion index for each public chain from normalized within-repertoire ranks of inferred template counts. In a later analysis, generation probabilities were computed using a VDJ recombination model fitted to out-of-frame rearrangements, and the results were checked against IGoR. A later analysis scored TCR-TCR, TCR-HLA and TCR-CMV co-occurrence with hypergeometric tests, applying a repertoire-size bias correction to TCR pairs. To estimate false discovery rates, a later analysis permuted the HLA or CMV assignments 20 times. In a later analysis, co-occurring TCRs were grouped using DBSCAN, with TCRdist sequence similarity added in when clustering inside HLA-allele-positive subsets. For co-occurrence clustering, repertoires with fewer than 30,000 or more than 120,000 public chains were excluded, along with roughly 5 repertoires with anomalous nucleotide sharing. The source is immuneACCESS, and TCRdb retained only in-frame sequences with V and J called. Part of the clones is not carried over; for the studies checked, unresolved V genes explain less than half of this, and the remainder is unexplained. V and J calls and clone size come straight from that table; D and trimming were deduced from the DNA. Here the sample has more than 85,000 clones; under 75% occur a single time. Together, the top ten hold 1.2% of the sample.

This clone was observed a single time. The clone's antigen remains unknown. No qualities accompany the bases; no much larger clone lies one base away. The cohort was made up of 666 healthy bone marrow donors. All cohort members were sampled while nominally healthy, although unrecorded immune exposures were likely present. The donor was CMV seronegative and belonged to the group of 352 seronegative cohort members. A peripheral blood sample was provided by each donor, and peripheral blood mononuclear cells were used for TCR beta sequencing. The Qiagen DNeasy Blood Extraction Kit was used to extract genomic DNA from the blood cell samples.

The receptor was derived from a female donor in good health and CMV-seronegative. Rearrangement joined TRBV5-1 to TRBJ1-2; the best D guess is TRBD1, with 6 bases matching. Input material: PBMCs. The CDR3 reads as follows: CASSAPDSNYGYTF. The bases read TGCGCCAGCAGCGCCCCGGACAGTAACTATGGCTACACCTTC.